This TCR beta chain comes out of a study of blood T cells in healthy people across ages. This CDR3 spans 13 amino acids. Trimming left V 3 bases short and J 15 bases short, with 18 bases between. PCR was performed a second time for roughly 7 to 12 cycles using a sample-barcoded 5' primer and a J-beta primer mix. TCRdb analysed the 5' RACE reads with MiXCR anew, one entry per CDR3 protein. This table holds about 780,000 distinct CDR3 sequences, around 50% found once. Findings of the study overall: Both naive CD4+ cell counts and diversity were greater in long-lived donors than in aged donors. Calculation of diversity from one million T cells yielded estimates considered to be underestimates. Samples with more naive T cells showed higher observed beta diversity.

With regard to this clonotype: Its antigen remains unidentified.

Donors each provided ten milliliters of peripheral blood. The source material was blood. The chain has TRBV12-3 or TRBV12-4 and TRBJ2-4; D call uncertain. This clonotype was sampled from a man older than 75 in good health. CDR3 in amino acids: CASSLATTYEPYF. CDR3 DNA: TGTGCCAGCAGTTTGGCGACGACCTACGAGCCGTACTTC.